The present T cell receptor beta chain was sequenced within a study of blood T cells in healthy people across ages. Study summary: About one barcoded beta molecule per two T cells came from capture by template switching.

Trimming pared 4 bases from V and 7 bases from J, leaving 11 bases between. CDR1 and CDR2 from the germline V gene are SGHTA and FQGNSA. This CDR3 contains 13 residues. Every participating donor contributed roughly 9.6 milliliters of peripheral blood through a draw. Each sample had at least 6.5 million PBMCs isolated. The use of a sample-barcoded 5' primer and a J-beta primer mix characterized a second PCR of roughly 7 to 12 cycles. MiXCR, run by TCRdb on the 5' RACE reads, gives a single entry per CDR3 protein. The data contain 550,000 to 800,000 distinct CDR3 sequences, under 25% of them singletons.

The V gene is TRBV7-2, the J gene TRBJ1-5; D unclear. Specimen: blood. The TCR originated in a man between 65 and 85 years old in good health. This chain's CDR3 is CASSSTEVQPQHF. CDR3 DNA sequence: TGTGCCAGCAGCTCTACGGAGGTACAGCCCCAGCATTTT.